These T cell receptor beta chains were read from a single sample in a study of blood T cell repertoires in COVID-19. Some clones are missing from TCRdb's copy, which holds only in-frame ones; the method was immunoSEQ multiplex PCR. Of 230,000 or so clones in the sample, 84% are singletons; the top ten hold around 1.5%. The sequenced sample consisted of peripheral blood. The receptors come from a woman aged 40-49 years who had recovered from COVID-19. Both conserved end residues are part of each CDR3. D genes are given only for firm matches. Size is stated for part of the rows, as once, few or many counts, or as a class when the clone is expanded.

v_gene	d_gene	j_gene	abundance	CDR3nt	CDR3aa
TRBV9	TRBD1	TRBJ1-2	.	TGTGCCAGCAGCCCGAGGGTACAGGGGGTAGATGGCTACACCTTC	CASSPRVQGVDGYTF
TRBV18	.	TRBJ1-3	.	TGTGCCAGCTTAGAAGGTGGGCCTGGAAACACCATATATTTT	CASLEGGPGNTIYF
TRBV2	.	TRBJ2-5	.	TGTGCCAGCAGTTTGACAGAACAAGAGACCCAGTACTTC	CASSLTEQETQYF
TRBV18	.	TRBJ1-1	.	TGTGCCAGCTCACCACCTAATTCGAGGATCCGGGACACTGAAGCTTTCTTT	CASSPPNSRIRDTEAFF
TRBV3-1/TRBV3-2	TRBD1	TRBJ1-3	.	TGTGCCAGCAGCCCACAGGGGACCGGAAACACCATATATTTT	CASSPQGTGNTIYF
TRBV29-1	.	TRBJ2-7	.	TGCAGCGTCGCAACCCAGGGAATCTCCTACGAGCAGTACTTC	CSVATQGISYEQYF
TRBV19	.	TRBJ2-3	.	TGTGCCAGTAGTATAGGGACTATTAGCACAGATACGCAGTATTTT	CASSIGTISTDTQYF
TRBV7-2	TRBD2	TRBJ2-3	.	TGTGCCAGCAGCTTAGGTCTAGCGGGGACAGATACGCAGTATTTT	CASSLGLAGTDTQYF
TRBV19	.	TRBJ1-2	.	TGTGCCAGCCGAAGGAGGACGGAGGTTAACTATGGCTACACCTTC	CASRRRTEVNYGYTF
TRBV2	TRBD1	TRBJ2-1	.	TGTGCCAGCAGTGAATTCAGGCAGGGGGTATACAATGAGCAGTTCTTC	CASSEFRQGVYNEQFF
TRBV12-3/TRBV12-4	.	TRBJ1-5	.	TGTGCCAGCAGTGCGACAAGTCAGCCCCAGCATTTT	CASSATSQPQHF
TRBV12-5	.	TRBJ2-7	.	TGTGCTAGTGGTTTGGACAGGGACTACGAGCAGTACTTC	CASGLDRDYEQYF
TRBV11-2	.	TRBJ2-5	.	TGTGCCAGCAGACCCGGGGGGCGTGGGTGGACCCAGTACTTC	CASRPGGRGWTQYF
TRBV7-2	TRBD2	TRBJ2-1	.	TGTGCCAGCAGCTTTATCTCTCTAGCGGGGGGGTCAGCCTACAATGAGCAGTTCTTC	CASSFISLAGGSAYNEQFF
TRBV7-9	.	TRBJ1-1	once	TGTGCCAGCAGCTTCCAGGACACAACAAACACTGAAGCTTTCTTT	CASSFQDTTNTEAFF
TRBV2	TRBD1	TRBJ2-7	.	TGTGCCAGCAGTGAGGACAGGGGTTACGAGCAGTACTTC	CASSEDRGYEQYF
TRBV27	.	TRBJ2-7	.	TGTGCCAGCAGTTTACTAGCGAAGACCTACGAGCAGTACTTC	CASSLLAKTYEQYF
TRBV11-3	.	TRBJ2-2	.	TGTGCCAGCAGCCCGGGACTGCAAACCGGGGAGCTGTTTTTT	CASSPGLQTGELFF
TRBV19	.	TRBJ1-5	few	TGTGCCAGTAGTATTTCAGGGATAACGCGAAATCAGCCCCAGCATTTT	CASSISGITRNQPQHF
TRBV27	.	TRBJ2-7	.	TGTGCCACCAGAGGTGATGGGACACAGGCATACGAGCAGTACTTC	CATRGDGTQAYEQYF
TRBV6-5	.	TRBJ1-3	.	TGTGCCAGCAGTCAGGGCGACTCTGGAAACACCATATATTTT	CASSQGDSGNTIYF
TRBV10-3	TRBD1	TRBJ1-5	.	TGTGCCATCAGTAGGGGACAGGGTAACAATCAGCCCCAGCATTTT	CAISRGQGNNQPQHF
TRBV11-2	TRBD2	TRBJ2-3	.	TGTGCCAGCAGCCGTAGCGGGGGGGGCACAGATACGCAGTATTTT	CASSRSGGGTDTQYF
TRBV4-3	.	TRBJ1-2	many	TGCGCCAGCAGCCAAGAAACCCAGGGAATTGGAGGCTACACCTTC	CASSQETQGIGGYTF
TRBV5-6	.	TRBJ2-1	.	TGTGCCAGCAGCTTGACTGGCAATGAGCAGTTCTTC	CASSLTGNEQFF
TRBV3-1/TRBV3-2	.	TRBJ2-5	.	TGTGCCAGCAGCCAAGTTACGGGGGTCGGGGAGACCCAGTACTTC	CASSQVTGVGETQYF
TRBV2	TRBD1	TRBJ2-2	.	TGTGCCAGCAGGGCGATCAGGGGGCGGGCCGGGGAGCTGTTTTTT	CASRAIRGRAGELFF
TRBV6-5	.	TRBJ1-6	.	TGTGCCAGCAGCAAACAGATATTAATTTCACCCCTCCACTTT	CASSKQILISPLHF